The clone carrying this T cell receptor (beta chain) came up once. Its antigen is as yet unknown. Germline assignment: CDR1 SEHNR and CDR2 FQNEAQ (reference sequence). This CDR3 is 15 amino acids long. J gave up 1 base and V 5 bases, and 6 bases lay outside the gene matches. This sample is drawn from a study of cytomegalovirus exposure and HLA in healthy donors. Findings and limits, study-wide: It was 150 or so TCR beta chains that were listed as cytomegalovirus-associated. Certain indistinguishable V segments, among them TRBV6-2 and TRBV6-3, were excluded. As a later analysis revealed, the rate of TCR association differed by HLA locus, with DRB1 most and HLA-C fewest.

PCR involved 60 Vbeta and 13 Jbeta primers. Clones were sequenced by immunoSEQ multiplex PCR, and TCRdb holds only the in-frame ones, with some missing. Of approximately 170,000 clones detected, 65% to 70% appear once; the ten largest clones hold 4.5%. V and J are TRBV7-9 and TRBJ2-7; 9 bases map to TRBD2. This clonotype originated in a young woman in good health and CMV-seropositive. Sequenced: PBMCs. The CDR3 region is CASSVSGRRSYEQYF. CDR3 coding DNA: TGTGCCAGCAGCGTTAGCGGGAGAAGGTCCTACGAGCAGTACTTC. Full variable domain (rest looked up from reference TRBV7-9 and TRBJ2-7): DTGVSQNPRHKITKRGQNVTFRCDPISEHNRLYWYRQTLGQGPEFLTYFQNEAQLEKSRLLSDRFSAERPKGSFSTLEIQRTEQGDSAMYLCASSVSGRRSYEQYFGPGTRLTVT.